The rows below give T cell receptor beta chains drawn from one sample of a study of long-term antiretroviral therapy in people with HIV. TCRdb's copy holds only in-frame clones and misses some; the assay was immunoSEQ multiplex PCR. The sample has about 20,000 clones, 82% seen once; the top ten hold roughly 10%. The sequencing here drew on unsorted PBMCs, taken less than 2.5 years after starting antiretroviral therapy. The receptor set was obtained from a man in his forties or fifties with HIV. CDR3s leave out the opening cysteine and the closing phenylalanine or tryptophan.

v_call: TRBV28; j_call: TRBJ2-1; cdr3_aa: ASSPQGLAGNEQF
v_call: TRBV2; j_call: TRBJ2-5; cdr3_aa: ASGLAGGHQETQY
v_call: TRBV7-3; j_call: TRBJ2-2; cdr3_aa: ASSLTTGAPTGELF
v_call: TRBV27; j_call: TRBJ2-3; cdr3_aa: ASRTGYGADTQY
v_call: TRBV5-1; j_call: TRBJ2-1; cdr3_aa: ASSLGLAPSYNEQF
v_call: TRBV27; j_call: TRBJ2-1; cdr3_aa: ASSPGLTYNEQF
v_call: TRBV18; j_call: TRBJ2-1; cdr3_aa: ASSPGGLNEQF
v_call: TRBV11-2; j_call: TRBJ2-7; cdr3_aa: ASSLIRPYEQY
v_call: TRBV19; j_call: TRBJ2-3; cdr3_aa: ASSGSSTDTQY
v_call: TRBV14; j_call: TRBJ2-7; cdr3_aa: ASSPRTGGIGEQY
v_call: TRBV7-9; j_call: TRBJ2-3; cdr3_aa: ASSALVGGNRPDTQY
v_call: TRBV5-1; j_call: TRBJ2-1; cdr3_aa: ASSLEPGTYNEQF
v_call: TRBV18; j_call: TRBJ1-1; cdr3_aa: ASSPGTGADTEAF
v_call: TRBV5-1; j_call: TRBJ2-7; cdr3_aa: ASSGGSPGPYEQY
v_call: TRBV4-1; j_call: TRBJ2-2; cdr3_aa: ASSPGLTGELF
v_call: TRBV19; j_call: TRBJ1-5; cdr3_aa: ASSIGYSNQPQH
v_call: TRBV27; j_call: TRBJ2-7; cdr3_aa: ASSLSGGRYGEQY
v_call: TRBV29-1; j_call: TRBJ2-3; cdr3_aa: SAEVGGLGTDTQY
v_call: TRBV29-1; j_call: TRBJ2-3; cdr3_aa: IDPAGTQY
v_call: TRBV4-2; j_call: TRBJ2-3; cdr3_aa: ASSQVATSTDTQY
v_call: TRBV7-9; j_call: TRBJ2-5; cdr3_aa: ASSPNPLAQETQY
v_call: TRBV11-1; j_call: TRBJ1-1; cdr3_aa: ASSTGIGTEAF